This TCR beta chain is from a study of blood T cell repertoires in COVID-19. Study overall: COVID-19 samples, acute and convalescent, were from the United States, Italy and Spain.

CDR3 length: 14 amino acids. The J segment lost 11 bases and the V segment lost 0 bases, leaving 5 bases of the junction unmatched. Germline V gene sequence: CDR1 SNHLY, CDR2 FYNNEI. This table comes from immunoSEQ multiplex PCR, and its TCRdb copy is limited to in-frame clones, with some not included. The repertoire holds approximately 360,000 clones, with 88% as singletons. The chain couples TRBV2 to TRBJ1-1; 11 bases align to TRBD1. The clonotype originates from a woman in her twenties or thirties with acute COVID-19. The sequenced sample was PBMCs or T cells enriched from blood (not recorded which). As DNA, the CDR3 is TGTGCCAGCAGTGAAGCAAGGACAGGGGGCATGGCTTTCTTT. It translates to CASSEARTGGMAFF.